This T cell receptor (beta chain) was sequenced during a study of blood T cell repertoires in COVID-19. Study-level information: Sites across the United States, Italy and Spain contributed samples from acute and convalescent COVID-19. T cells, B-cell-depleted T cells, or PBMCs supplied cDNA or gDNA.

CDR3 length: 15 residues. V lost 3 bases, J lost 6 bases, and 15 bases lay in between. CDR1 and CDR2 (germline): MGHDK, SYGVNS. Sequenced by immunoSEQ multiplex PCR; TCRdb stores in-frame clones only, minus some. This table holds more than 150,000 clones, roughly nine tenths found once. The chain links TRBV25-1 to TRBJ1-3, with D possibly being TRBD1 (5 bases). The sequencing input was peripheral blood. This TCR derives from a man aged 65-85 years with active or convalescent COVID-19. CDR3 sequence reads: CASSEGGGDINTIYF. In nucleotides, the CDR3 is TGTGCCAGCAGTGAGGGCGGGGGGGATATAAACACCATATATTTT.